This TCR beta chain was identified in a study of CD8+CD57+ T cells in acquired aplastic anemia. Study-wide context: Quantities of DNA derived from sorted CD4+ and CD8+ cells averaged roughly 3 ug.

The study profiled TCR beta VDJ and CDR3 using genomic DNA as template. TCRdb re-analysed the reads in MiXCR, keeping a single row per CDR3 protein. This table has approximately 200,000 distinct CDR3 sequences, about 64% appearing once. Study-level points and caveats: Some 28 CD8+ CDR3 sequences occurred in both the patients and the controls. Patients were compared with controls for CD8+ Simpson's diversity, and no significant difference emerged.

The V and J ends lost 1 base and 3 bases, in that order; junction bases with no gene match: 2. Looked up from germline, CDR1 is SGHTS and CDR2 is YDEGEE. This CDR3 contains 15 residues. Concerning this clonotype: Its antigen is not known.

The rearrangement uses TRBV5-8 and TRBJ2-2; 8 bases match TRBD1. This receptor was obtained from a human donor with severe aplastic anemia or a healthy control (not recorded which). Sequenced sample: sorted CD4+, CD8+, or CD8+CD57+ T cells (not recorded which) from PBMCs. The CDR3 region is CASSLRQGYTGELFF. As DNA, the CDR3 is TGTGCCAGCAGCTTGAGACAGGGGTACACCGGGGAGCTGTTTTTT.